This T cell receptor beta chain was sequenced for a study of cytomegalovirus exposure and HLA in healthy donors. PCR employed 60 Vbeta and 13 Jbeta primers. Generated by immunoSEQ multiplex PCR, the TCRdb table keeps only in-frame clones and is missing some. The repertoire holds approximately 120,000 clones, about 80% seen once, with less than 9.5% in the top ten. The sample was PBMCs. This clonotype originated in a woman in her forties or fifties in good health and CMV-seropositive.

The CDR3 sequence is CASTLSGTQYF. The DNA for the CDR3 is TGTGCCAGCACCCTCTCGGGGACCCAGTACTTC. The chain recombines TRBV5-6 with TRBJ2-5; no reliable D call. V lost 6 bases to trimming and J lost 7 bases, with 10 bases between them. The CDR3 contains 11 residues. In germline, CDR1 is SGHDT, CDR2 YYEEEE.